What follows are 14 T cell receptor beta chains derived from one specimen sequenced in a study of beta chain features in type 1 diabetes. These receptors have no known antigen. The study reverse transcribed the entire isolated RNA, so it sequenced expressed TCRB transcripts. TCRdb's table, derived via immunoSEQ multiplex PCR, lists solely in-frame clones and lacks some. The sample lists about 190,000 clones; roughly 8% were seen once. Points from the study as a whole: Across all four CD4+ subsets, people with type 1 diabetes showed modestly shorter TCRB CDR3s.

Sequencing was performed on central memory CD4+ T cells from blood. The receptors derive from a woman between 40 and 55 years old with type 1 diabetes.

There are a few counts of this clone. The chain combines TRBV13 with TRBJ2-7, with no clear D. The V gene's germline CDR1 is PRHDT and CDR2 FYEKMQ (reference sequence). The CDR3 has 12 residues. V shed 2 bases and J shed 0 bases, with 2 bases lying between them. CDR3 loop: CASSLYSYEQYF. The CDR3 nucleotides are TGTGCCAGCAGCTTATACTCCTACGAGCAGTACTTC.

The CDR3 region is CASRRGDRGSQPQHF. CDR3 bases: TGTGCCAGCAGAAGGGGGGACAGGGGATCTCAGCCCCAGCATTTT. J is TRBJ1-5 and V is TRBV28, with TRBD1 identical over 10 bases. The CDR3 is 15 residues long. Germline values: CDR1 MDHEN, CDR2 SYDVKM. V was clipped by 6 bases and J by 6 bases; unmatched bases: 8.

The V gene is TRBV7-2, the J gene TRBJ1-2; 7 bases fit TRBD1. Trimming at V came to 2 bases and at J to 8 bases, leaving 8 bases not matched to a gene. The CDR3 covers 14 residues. From germline, CDR1 is SGHTA and CDR2 FQGNSA. CDR3 in DNA: TGTGCCAGCAGCTTACAAAGGGGGCGTGAAGGCTACACCTTC. It yields the protein CASSLQRGREGYTF.

As to this clone: The sample holds other DNA sequences that translate to the same CDR3. This sequence joins TRBV5-4 and TRBJ2-5; D is undetermined. Germline V gives CDR1 SGHNT, CDR2 YYREEE (reference sequence). CDR3 length equals 14 residues. The ends were cut back, 0 bases at V and 3 bases at J, with 9 bases in the middle. The CDR3 region is CASSLAGREETQYF. The CDR3 nucleotides are TGTGCCAGCAGCTTGGCCGGTCGAGAAGAGACCCAGTACTTC.

The J gene is TRBJ1-2, the V gene TRBV18; D uncertain. This CDR3 comprises 13 residues. V was pared by 3 bases and J by 2 bases, with 7 bases between. The V gene's germline CDR1 is KGHSH and CDR2 LQKENI. CDR3 DNA: TGTGCCAGCTCACCTCGGCGGAACTATGGCTACACCTTC. It translates to CASSPRRNYGYTF.

This clone was recorded at least ten times. The rearrangement links TRBV28 to TRBJ2-7; 10 bases line up with TRBD1. Germline V gene data show CDR1 as MDHEN and CDR2 as SYDVKM. The trim removed 3 bases at V and 6 bases at J, leaving 5 bases unmatched. This CDR3 comprises 14 residues. CDR3 protein: CASSLGQGKFEQYF. In DNA, the CDR3 is TGTGCCAGCAGTTTGGGACAGGGGAAATTCGAGCAGTACTTC.

This clone was counted a few times. The rearrangement links TRBV11-3 to TRBJ1-6; 7 bases line up with TRBD1. V was pared by 4 bases and J by 10 bases, with 4 bases of the junction left unmatched. Germline lookup yields CDR1 SGHNT and CDR2 YENEEA. The CDR3 sequence is 13 residues long. CDR3 nucleotides: TGTGCCAGCAGCTCCGGACAGGACTCACCCCTCCACTTT. Amino acid sequence: CASSSGQDSPLHF.

The J gene is TRBJ1-1, the V gene TRBV2; weak D call: TRBD1 (5 bases). Germline V lookup: CDR1 SNHLY, CDR2 FYNNEI. Trimming took off 7 bases at V and 0 bases at J, with 15 bases between the two ends. This CDR3 is 15 amino acids long. CDR3 DNA sequence: TGTGCCAGCACTGGGGCCAAAGTGGTGAACACTGAAGCTTTCTTT. Amino acid sequence: CASTGAKVVNTEAFF.

This clone was observed a few times. The CDR3 here is CSVSRGRVTEAFF. CDR3 DNA: TGCAGCGTTTCGAGGGGGCGGGTCACTGAAGCTTTCTTT. The V and J genes are TRBV29-1 and TRBJ1-1; 7 positions match TRBD1. This CDR3 region has 13 residues. V gave up 5 bases and J gave up 4 bases; unmatched junction bases: 7. From germline, CDR1 is SQVTM and CDR2 ANQGSEA.

This clone appeared a few times. The chain joins TRBV9 to TRBJ1-1, with D perhaps TRBD1 (5 bases). Between the trimmed V and J ends, which lost 6 bases and 1 base, there was a span of 13 bases. In germline, CDR1 is SGDLS, CDR2 YYNGEE. The CDR3 has 14 residues. The CDR3 DNA reads as TGTGCCAGCAATCGCGGGGGGGGGAACACTGAAGCTTTCTTT. Amino acid sequence: CASNRGGGNTEAFF.

The chain couples TRBV4-3 to TRBJ1-1; no clear D gene. The CDR3 extends over 16 amino acids. V was trimmed by 0 bases and J by 11 bases, leaving 22 bases between them. CDR1 is LGHNA, CDR2 YSLEER, per germline. CDR3 in amino acids: CASSQEVWEGPLGAFF. In DNA form, the CDR3 reads TGCGCCAGCAGCCAAGAAGTGTGGGAGGGCCCTCTGGGGGCTTTCTTT.

This clone came up a few times. The genes are TRBV27 and TRBJ2-1; 11 bases are shared with TRBD2. The length of the CDR3 is 14 residues. Germline trimming cut 2 bases from V and 10 bases from J; bases unmatched to any gene: 4. Germline V gene data show CDR1 as MNHEY and CDR2 as SMNVEV (reference sequence). Here the CDR3 reads CASSLHSGGAEQFF. The DNA of the CDR3 is TGTGCCAGCAGTTTACATAGCGGGGGGGCGGAGCAGTTCTTC.

In its sample, this clone was seen a few times. The chain carries TRBV7-2 and TRBJ1-2; 7 nucleotides align to TRBD1. The CDR3 has 11 amino acids. CDR1 and CDR2 from the germline V gene are SGHTA and FQGNSA. With 6 bases clipped from V and 8 bases from J, the junction kept 3 bases outside the gene matches. The CDR3 coding sequence is TGTGCCAGCAGTCACAGGGGCGGCTACACCTTC. The encoded protein is CASSHRGGYTF.

The chain employs TRBV15 and TRBJ1-2; 11 bases fit TRBD1. Trimming took 0 bases from V and 7 from J; bases not matched to a gene: 7. The length of the CDR3 is 16 residues. Germline V gene lookup returns CDR1 LNHNV and CDR2 YYDKDF (reference sequence). The CDR3 sequence is CATSRDLGQGVSGYTF. The CDR3 nucleotides read TGTGCCACCAGCAGAGATCTGGGACAGGGGGTTAGTGGCTACACCTTC.